The subject of this entry is one T cell receptor (beta chain). This entry is derived from a study of blood T cell repertoires in COVID-19. As originally analysed: From reference gene primer amplification, estimates of nucleated cell counts were derived. TCRdb keeps only in-frame clones here, not all; method: immunoSEQ multiplex PCR. V and J calls and clone size come straight from that table; D and trimming were deduced from the DNA. The repertoire includes 56,000 or so clones, more than 75% of them detected once, and approximately 27% sits in the top ten. Germline CDR1 reads LNHDA; CDR2 reads SQIVND (reference sequence). The CDR3 has 15 amino acids. Trimming removed 6 bases at V and 5 bases at J, with 19 bases between.

The sequenced material came from peripheral blood. This clonotype originated in a human donor in a cohort sampled during active COVID-19. The chain carries TRBV19 and TRBJ1-1, with D uncertain. DNA for the CDR3: TGTGCCAGTAGAGGCGCCCCCTACGAGGGAACTGAAGCTTTCTTT. Amino acid sequence: CASRGAPYEGTEAFF. The full variable domain, with the rest looked up from reference TRBV19 and TRBJ1-1, is DGGITQSPKYLFRKEGQNVTLSCEQNLNHDAMYWYRQDPGQGLRLIYYSQIVNDFQKGDIAEGYSVSREKKESFPLTVTSAQKNPTAFYLCASRGAPYEGTEAFFGQGTRLTVV.